A single sample gave rise to the 5 T cell receptor beta chains below, sequenced in a study of blood T cell repertoires in COVID-19 (dated by TCRdb to about 2020). Library preparation was by the immunoSEQ multiplex PCR assay. Sourced from immuneACCESS, this table was stored by TCRdb with only in-frame sequences that have V and J called. A share of the clones is absent; for the studies checked, an unresolved V gene accounts for under half, and the remainder has no known explanation. The sample table contains about 55,000 clones; only one count was recorded for 75% to 95% of them. 14% of the sample is in the top ten clones. The source material was peripheral blood. These receptors were collected from a human donor with active COVID-19. The donor label of this sample is uncertain.

The V and J genes are TRBV19 and TRBJ1-3; maybe TRBD1 (5 bases). V was clipped by 8 bases and J by 0 bases, with 14 bases between them. CDR1 is LNHDA, CDR2 SQIVND, per germline (reference sequence). This CDR3 comprises 15 residues. The CDR3 spells CASSPTDLSGNTIYF. In DNA, the CDR3 is TGTGCCAGTTCACCGACAGATCTCTCTGGAAACACCATATATTTT.

The rearrangement uses TRBV25-1 and TRBJ2-7, with 7 bases that match TRBD1. V gave up 3 bases and J gave up 3 bases; unmatched junction bases: 8. This CDR3 comprises 15 residues. Germline V gives CDR1 MGHDK, CDR2 SYGVNS. DNA for the CDR3: TGTGCCAGCAGTGAGACAGGGATCCTTGGCTACGAGCAGTACTTC. This translates into CASSETGILGYEQYF.

This clone was found once. The chain uses TRBV3-1 (or the pseudogene TRBV3-2) and TRBJ1-1, with TRBD1 matching over 7 bases. The V gene end was trimmed by 6 bases and the J gene end by 1 base; junction bases not matched to a gene: 5. The germline CDR1 and CDR2 sequences are LGHDT and YNNKEL (reference sequence). The CDR3 sequence is 14 residues long. The CDR3 protein is CASSPGQSNTEAFF. CDR3 coding DNA: TGTGCCAGCAGTCCGGGACAGTCGAACACTGAAGCTTTCTTT.

The V call is TRBV18, the J call TRBJ2-7, with 10 positions matching TRBD1. The CDR3 runs 13 residues. Germline values: CDR1 KGHSH, CDR2 LQKENI. J gave up 5 bases and V 4 bases, and 2 bases lay outside the gene matches. This CDR3 reads CASSRQGADEQYV. In DNA, the CDR3 is TGTGCCAGCTCACGACAGGGGGCTGACGAGCAGTACGTC.

The chain is built from TRBV19 and TRBJ2-5, with D uncertain. V was clipped by 3 bases and J by 2 bases, with 10 bases between them. CDR3 length: 14 residues. Germline-derived CDR1 and CDR2 are LNHDA and SQIVND (reference sequence). In DNA form, the CDR3 reads TGTGCCAGTAGTATCAAAGCTAGTCAAGAGACCCAGTACTTC. It translates to CASSIKASQETQYF.